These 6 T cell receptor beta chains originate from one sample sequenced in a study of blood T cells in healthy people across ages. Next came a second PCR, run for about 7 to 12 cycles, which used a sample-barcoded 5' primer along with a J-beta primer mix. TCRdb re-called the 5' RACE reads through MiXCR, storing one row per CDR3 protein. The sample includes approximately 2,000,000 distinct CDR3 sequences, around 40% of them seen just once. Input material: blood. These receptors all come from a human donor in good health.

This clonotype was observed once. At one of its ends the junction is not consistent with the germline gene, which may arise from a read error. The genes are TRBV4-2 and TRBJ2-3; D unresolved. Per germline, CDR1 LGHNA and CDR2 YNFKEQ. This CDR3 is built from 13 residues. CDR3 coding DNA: TGTGCCAGCTCTCTTCAGCGCACAGATATGCAGTATTTT. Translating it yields CASSLQRTDMQYF.

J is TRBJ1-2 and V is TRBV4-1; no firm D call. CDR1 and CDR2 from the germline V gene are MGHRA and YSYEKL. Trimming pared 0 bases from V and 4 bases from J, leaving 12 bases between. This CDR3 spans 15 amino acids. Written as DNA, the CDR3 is TGCGCCAGCAGCCAAGATGATCGAAGAGCCTATGGCTACACCTTC. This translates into CASSQDDRRAYGYTF.

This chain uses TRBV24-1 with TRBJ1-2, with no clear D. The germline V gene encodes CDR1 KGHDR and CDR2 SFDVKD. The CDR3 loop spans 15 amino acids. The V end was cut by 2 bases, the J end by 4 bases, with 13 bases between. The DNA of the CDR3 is TGTGCCACCAGTGATTCGGACCTCCGCGGCTATGGCTACACCTTC. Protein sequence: CATSDSDLRGYGYTF.

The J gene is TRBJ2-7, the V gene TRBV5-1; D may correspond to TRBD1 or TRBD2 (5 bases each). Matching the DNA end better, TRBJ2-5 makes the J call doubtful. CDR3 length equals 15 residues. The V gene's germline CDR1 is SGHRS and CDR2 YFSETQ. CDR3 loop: CASSWGPSRRETQYF. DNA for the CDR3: TGCGCCAGCAGCTGGGGCCCTAGCCGCCGGGAGACCCAGTACTTC.

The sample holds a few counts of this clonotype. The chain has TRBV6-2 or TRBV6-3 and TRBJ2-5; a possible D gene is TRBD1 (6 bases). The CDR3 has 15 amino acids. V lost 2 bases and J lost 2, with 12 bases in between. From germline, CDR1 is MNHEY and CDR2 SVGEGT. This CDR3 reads CASSYRGTFQETQYF. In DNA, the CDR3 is TGTGCCAGCAGTTACAGGGGGACGTTTCAAGAGACCCAGTACTTC.

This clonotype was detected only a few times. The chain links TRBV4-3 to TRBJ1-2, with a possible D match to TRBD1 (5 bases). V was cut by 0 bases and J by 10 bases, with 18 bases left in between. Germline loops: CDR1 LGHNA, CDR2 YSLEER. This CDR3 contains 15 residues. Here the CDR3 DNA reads TGCGCCAGCAGCCAAGATTCTAGGGGAGGTGAGGTCTACACCTTC. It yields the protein CASSQDSRGGEVYTF.